The clone carrying this T cell receptor beta chain showed up just once. Trimming shortened V by 0 bases and J by 2 bases, and 17 bases separated the two germline ends. The CDR3 runs 17 residues. Looked up from germline, CDR1 is SGHAT and CDR2 is FQNNGV. The data are from a study of blood T cell repertoires in COVID-19. Libraries were prepared by immunoSEQ multiplex PCR; TCRdb keeps only in-frame clonotypes and omits some of them. The sample yields about 140,000 clones, roughly 80% seen once. The sequence came from a woman at least 80 years old with acute or convalescent COVID-19. This chain uses TRBV11-2 with TRBJ2-7; D is perhaps TRBD2 (5 bases). Sequencing used peripheral blood. The CDR3 nucleotides are TGTGCCAGCAGCTTAGATAGGTGGCGGGTAACTACCTACGAGCAGTACTTC. Its translation is CASSLDRWRVTTYEQYF.